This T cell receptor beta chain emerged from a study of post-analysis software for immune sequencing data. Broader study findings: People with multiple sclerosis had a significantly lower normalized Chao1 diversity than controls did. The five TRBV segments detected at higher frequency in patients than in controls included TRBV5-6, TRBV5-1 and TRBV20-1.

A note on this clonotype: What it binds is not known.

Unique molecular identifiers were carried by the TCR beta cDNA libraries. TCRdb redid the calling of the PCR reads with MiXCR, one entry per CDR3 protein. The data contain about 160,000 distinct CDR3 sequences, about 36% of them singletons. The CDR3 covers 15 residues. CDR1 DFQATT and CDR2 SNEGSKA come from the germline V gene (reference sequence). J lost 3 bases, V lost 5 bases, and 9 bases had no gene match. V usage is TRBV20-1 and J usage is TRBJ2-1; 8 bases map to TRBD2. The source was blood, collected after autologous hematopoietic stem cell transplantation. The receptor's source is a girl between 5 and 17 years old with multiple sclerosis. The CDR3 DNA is TGCAGTGCTCGACGCACTAGCGGTATCTACAATGAGCAGTTCTTC. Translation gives CSARRTSGIYNEQFF.